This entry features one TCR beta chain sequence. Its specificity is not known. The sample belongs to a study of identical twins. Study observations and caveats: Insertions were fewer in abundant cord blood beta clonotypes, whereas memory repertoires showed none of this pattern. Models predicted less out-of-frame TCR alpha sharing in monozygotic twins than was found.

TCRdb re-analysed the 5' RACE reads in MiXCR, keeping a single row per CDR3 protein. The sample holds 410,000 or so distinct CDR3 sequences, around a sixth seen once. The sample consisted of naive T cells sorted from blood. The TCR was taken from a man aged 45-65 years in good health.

The chain's CDR3 is CASSLLGEQTYNEQFF. CDR3 DNA sequence: TGTGCCAGCAGTTTATTAGGGGAACAAACATACAATGAGCAGTTCTTC. The chain has TRBV27 and TRBJ2-1; tentative D call: TRBD1 (5 bases). CDR3 length: 16 amino acids. Germline CDR1 MNHEY, CDR2 SMNVEV (reference sequence). V was trimmed by 1 base and J by 4 bases, leaving 14 bases between them.